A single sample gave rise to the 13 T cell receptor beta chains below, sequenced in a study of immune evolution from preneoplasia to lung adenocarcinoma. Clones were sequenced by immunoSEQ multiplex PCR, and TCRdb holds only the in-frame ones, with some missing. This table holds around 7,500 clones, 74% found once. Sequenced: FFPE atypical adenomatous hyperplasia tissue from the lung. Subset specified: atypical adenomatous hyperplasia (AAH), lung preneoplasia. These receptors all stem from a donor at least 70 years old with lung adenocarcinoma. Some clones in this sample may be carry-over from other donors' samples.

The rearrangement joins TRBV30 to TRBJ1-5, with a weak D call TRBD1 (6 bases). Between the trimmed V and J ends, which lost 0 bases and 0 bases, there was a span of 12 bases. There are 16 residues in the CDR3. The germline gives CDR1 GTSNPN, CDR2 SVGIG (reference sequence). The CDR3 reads CAWSVTGRNSNQPQHF. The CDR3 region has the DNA TGTGCCTGGAGTGTTACAGGGAGAAATAGCAATCAGCCCCAGCATTTT.

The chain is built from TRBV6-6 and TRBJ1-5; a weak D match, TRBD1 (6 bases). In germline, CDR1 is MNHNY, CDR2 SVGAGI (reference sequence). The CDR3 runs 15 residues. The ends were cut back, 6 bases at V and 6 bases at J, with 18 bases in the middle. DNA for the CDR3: TGTGCCAGCAGCGCGGACGAAGGGGGAAGTCAGCCCCAGCATTTT. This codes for CASSADEGGSQPQHF.

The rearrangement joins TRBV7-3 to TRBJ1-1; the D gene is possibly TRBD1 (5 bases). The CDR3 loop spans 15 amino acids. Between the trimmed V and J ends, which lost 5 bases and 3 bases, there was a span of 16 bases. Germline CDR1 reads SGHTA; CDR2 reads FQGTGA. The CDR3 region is CASSPGPGWDTEAFF. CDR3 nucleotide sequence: TGTGCCAGCAGCCCCGGCCCAGGGTGGGACACTGAAGCTTTCTTT.

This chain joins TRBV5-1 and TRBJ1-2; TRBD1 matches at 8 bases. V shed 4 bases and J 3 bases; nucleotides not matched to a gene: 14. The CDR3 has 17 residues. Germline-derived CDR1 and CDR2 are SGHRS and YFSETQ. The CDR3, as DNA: TGCGCCAGCAGCGAAGGGAGGGCAGGGGGCTTGGACTATGGCTACACCTTC. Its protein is CASSEGRAGGLDYGYTF.

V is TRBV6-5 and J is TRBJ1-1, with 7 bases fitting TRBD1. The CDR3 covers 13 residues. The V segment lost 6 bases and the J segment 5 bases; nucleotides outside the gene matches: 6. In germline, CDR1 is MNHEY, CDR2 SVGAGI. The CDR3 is CASSRGGATEAFF. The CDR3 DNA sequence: TGTGCCAGCAGCAGGGGGGGCGCAACTGAAGCTTTCTTT.

CDR3 DNA: TGCGCCAGCAGCAGACTGGGGGGTGATTTGTACGAGCAGTACTTC. Its protein product is CASSRLGGDLYEQYF. The chain has TRBV5-1 and TRBJ2-7, with D possibly matching TRBD2 (6 bases). V was clipped by 4 bases and J by 4 bases, with 18 bases between them. The CDR3 loop spans 15 amino acids. CDR1 is SGHRS and CDR2 is YFSETQ in the germline V gene.

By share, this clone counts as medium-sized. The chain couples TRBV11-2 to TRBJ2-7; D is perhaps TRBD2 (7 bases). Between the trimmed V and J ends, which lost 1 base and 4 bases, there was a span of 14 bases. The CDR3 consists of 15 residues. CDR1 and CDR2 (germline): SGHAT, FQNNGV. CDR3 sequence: CASSLGNGGQYEQYF. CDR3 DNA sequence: TGTGCCAGCAGCTTAGGCAACGGGGGGCAGTACGAGCAGTACTTC.

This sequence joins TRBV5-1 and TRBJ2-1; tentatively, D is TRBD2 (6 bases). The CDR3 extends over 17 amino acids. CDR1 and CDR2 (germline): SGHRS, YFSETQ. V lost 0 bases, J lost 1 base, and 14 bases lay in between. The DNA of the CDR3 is TGCGCCAGCAGCTTGGGAATGGCTAGCGAATCCTACAATGAGCAGTTCTTC. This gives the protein CASSLGMASESYNEQFF.

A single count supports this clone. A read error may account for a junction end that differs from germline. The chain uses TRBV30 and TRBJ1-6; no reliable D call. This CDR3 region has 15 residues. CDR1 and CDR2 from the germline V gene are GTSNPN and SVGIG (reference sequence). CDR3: CAWRGFSSYNSPPHF. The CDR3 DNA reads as TGTGCCTGGAGGGGGTTTAGCTCCTATAATTCACCCCCCCACTTT.

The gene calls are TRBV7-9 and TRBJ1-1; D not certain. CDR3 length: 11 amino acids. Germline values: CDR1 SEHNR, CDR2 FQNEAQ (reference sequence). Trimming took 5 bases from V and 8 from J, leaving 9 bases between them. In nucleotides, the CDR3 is TGTGCCAGCAGCCGCACAGACGAAGCTTTCTTT. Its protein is CASSRTDEAFF.

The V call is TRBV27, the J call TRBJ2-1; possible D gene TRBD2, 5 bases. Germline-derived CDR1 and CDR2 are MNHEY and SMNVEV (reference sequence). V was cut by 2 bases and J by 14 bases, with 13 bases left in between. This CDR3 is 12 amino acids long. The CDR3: CASSLRPGIKFF. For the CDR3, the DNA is TGTGCCAGCAGTTTACGGCCGGGGATAAAGTTCTTC.

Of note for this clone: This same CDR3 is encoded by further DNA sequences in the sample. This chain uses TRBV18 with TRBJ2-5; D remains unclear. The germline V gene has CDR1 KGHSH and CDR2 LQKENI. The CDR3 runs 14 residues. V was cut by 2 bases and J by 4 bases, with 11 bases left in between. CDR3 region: CASSPVPAGETQYF. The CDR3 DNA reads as TGTGCCAGCTCACCAGTGCCAGCTGGAGAGACCCAGTACTTC.

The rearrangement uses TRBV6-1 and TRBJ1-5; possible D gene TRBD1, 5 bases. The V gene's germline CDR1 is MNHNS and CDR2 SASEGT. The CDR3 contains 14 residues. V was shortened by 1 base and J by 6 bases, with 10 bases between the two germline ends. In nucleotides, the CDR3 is TGTGCCAGCAGTGAAGAGGGGAGGATTCAGCCCCAGCATTTT. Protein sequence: CASSEEGRIQPQHF.